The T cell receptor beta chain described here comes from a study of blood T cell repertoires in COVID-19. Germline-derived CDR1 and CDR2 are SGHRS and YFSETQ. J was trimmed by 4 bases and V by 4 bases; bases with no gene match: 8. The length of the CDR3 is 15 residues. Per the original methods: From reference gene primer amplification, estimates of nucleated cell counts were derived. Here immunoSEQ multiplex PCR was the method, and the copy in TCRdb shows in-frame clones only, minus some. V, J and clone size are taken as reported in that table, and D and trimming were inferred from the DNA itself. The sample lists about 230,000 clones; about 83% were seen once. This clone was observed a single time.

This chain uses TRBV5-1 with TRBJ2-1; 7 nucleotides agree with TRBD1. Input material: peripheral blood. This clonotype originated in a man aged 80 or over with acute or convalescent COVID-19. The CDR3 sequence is CASSADDRVYNEQFF. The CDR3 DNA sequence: TGCGCCAGCAGCGCCGACGACAGGGTATACAATGAGCAGTTCTTC.